This T cell receptor (beta chain) was obtained from a study of blood T cell repertoires in COVID-19. Study as a whole: The analysed material was cDNA or gDNA that came from T cells, B-cell-depleted T cells, or PBMCs.

Recruitment covered about 25 US areas and drew participants whose ages spanned roughly 18 to 100 years. In the authors' workflow: For nucleated cells, counts were estimated from reference gene primer amplification. Libraries were prepared by immunoSEQ multiplex PCR; TCRdb keeps only in-frame clonotypes and omits some of them. D and trimming were read from the DNA, whereas the V and J calls and clone size are those reported in that table. Of fewer than 250,000 clones detected, approximately 90% appear once; the ten largest clones hold less than 0.9%. Per germline, CDR1 LGHDT and CDR2 YNNKEL (reference sequence). V was clipped by 4 bases and J by 1 base; unmatched bases: 8. There are 18 residues in the CDR3.

The clonotype was recovered from a middle-aged man who had been exposed to COVID-19. Sequenced input: PBMCs or T cells enriched from blood (not recorded which). The genes are TRBV3-1 (or the pseudogene TRBV3-2) and TRBJ2-6; TRBD1 agrees at 9 bases. CDR3 sequence: CASSRPGQGSSGANVLTF. In nucleotides, the CDR3 is TGTGCCAGCAGCCGACCGGGACAGGGTTCATCTGGGGCCAACGTCCTGACTTTC.